This TCR beta chain appears in the sequencing data of a study of T-cell reconstitution after alpha-beta-depleted transplantation in children. This clonotype has a count of ten or more. Molecular barcoding with unique molecular identifiers was used for the TCRbeta library. MiXCR was run by TCRdb on the PCR reads, yielding one entry per CDR3 protein. The top ten hold around 5.1% of the sample, which has some 200,000 distinct CDR3 sequences, approximately 9.9% seen once. Trimming cost V 2 bases and J 0 bases, with 19 bases left between them. This CDR3 comprises 18 residues. Per the germline V gene, CDR1 is SGHVS and CDR2 is FQNEAQ.

The sample was PBMCs from the stem cell graft donor, taken from the stem cell graft. The receptor was isolated from a human donor who donated a stem cell graft to a child with SCID. V is TRBV7-8 and J is TRBJ1-1, with D tentatively TRBD1 (6 bases). The CDR3 DNA sequence: TGTGCCAGCAGCTTACCGGGGGAAGGGGGGAGAGTGAACACTGAAGCTTTCTTT. It encodes CASSLPGEGGRVNTEAFF.